This TCR beta chain was captured by sequencing in a study of control samples from healthy donors and cancer patients. CDR3 length: 15 amino acids. The V and J ends lost 3 bases and 2 bases, in that order; junction bases with no gene match: 3. CDR1 SGDLS and CDR2 YYNGEE come from the germline V gene. The protocol was immunoSEQ multiplex PCR, while the TCRdb copy is restricted to in-frame clones and leaves out a portion. In the table there are roughly 150,000 clones, nearly 95% of which are singletons. This sequence originates from a man in his fifties in good health. Sequenced input: blood. The V and J genes are TRBV9 and TRBJ2-7; 12 bases are a match to TRBD2. CDR3 sequence: CASSALAGGTYEQYF. Here the CDR3 DNA reads TGTGCCAGCAGCGCCCTAGCGGGAGGGACCTACGAGCAGTACTTC.